The TCR beta chain under discussion was sequenced for a study of T cell responses to AZD1222 COVID-19 vaccine. Data came from immunoSEQ multiplex PCR; TCRdb stores just in-frame clones and leaves some out. The sample records around 120,000 clones, approximately 90% being singletons. V lost 6 bases and J lost 9; bases outside the gene matches: 6. Germline V gene lookup returns CDR1 MNHEY and CDR2 SVGEGT. The CDR3 is made up of 14 amino acids. This chain uses TRBV6-2 or TRBV6-3 with TRBJ2-1, with 12 bases lining up with TRBD2. This material consisted of peripheral blood, taken on day 0 of MenACWY control vaccination. The receptor was isolated from an adult in good health. In DNA form, the CDR3 reads TGTGCCAGCAGCTCCGGGACTAGCGGGTTTGAGCAGTTCTTC. This codes for CASSSGTSGFEQFF.